The present TCR beta chain was sequenced within a study of tumor-infiltrating lymphocytes in primary liver carcinoma listed by TCRdb under 2017. In terms of the full investigation: The five patients, three men and two women aged 30 to 69 years, had hepatocellular carcinoma (four) or combined HCC and intrahepatic cholangiocarcinoma (one). Tumors of the five patients were stage T1-T3 N0M0 with maximum diameters of roughly 4 to 11 cm. Samples yielded roughly 3.65 to 7.5 million productive TCRbeta reads; read depth did not differ significantly between tissue types. For each liver tumor, the study sampled five regions along with adjacent normal tissue and blood, and applied TCRbeta repertoire sequencing, expression microarrays and whole-exome sequencing. A total of 35 specimens from 5 patients underwent TCRbeta repertoire sequencing, comprising roughly 25 tumor regions, 5 adjacent noncancerous liver tissues and 5 peripheral blood samples. To link TCRbeta repertoire diversity with the local molecular phenotype, the roughly 23 tumor region samples were profiled using Agilent mRNA microarrays. Reproducibility between technical replicate repertoires was high, with correlation coefficients above 0.98 and mean shared-clone rates roughly 0.86.

Using a constant-region primer and ProtoScript II reverse transcriptase, TCRbeta-specific cDNA was reverse-transcribed from about 460 ng total RNA. Construction of the TCRbeta libraries relied on three nested rounds of multiplex PCR, following a slightly modified ARM-PCR procedure. Each of the first two PCR rounds ran for about 11 cycles using multiplex TRBV1-TRBV30 forward primers together with a Cbeta reverse primer. Sample barcodes and Illumina adapters were added in a final 25-cycle PCR with Deep VentR polymerase. Before sequencing, amplicons of 200-500 bp were gel-purified using a QIAquick gel extraction kit. An Illumina HiSeq 2500 was used to sequence the TCRbeta amplicons with 250-bp paired-end reads. The authors' analysis ran thus. To recover full CDR3 sequences, reads were quality-trimmed using Trimmomatic v0.33 and paired reads were then merged using FLASH v1.2.11. V, D and J germline segments were assigned to the rearranged TCRbeta sequences by MiGEC v1.2.1b. Clonotype statistics, along with Shannon-Wiener diversity indices, were calculated using VDJtools v1.0.0. Except for diversity analysis, only each sample's 250 most abundant clonotypes were used in subsequent analyses to reduce sampling bias. The raw public data were reprocessed by TCRdb itself: fastp quality trimming at Q25, MiXCR clonotype calling, in-frame beta chains only. Every CDR3 protein is listed once, alongside the most common genes and DNA of its rows. The V and J calls follow TCRdb's processing rather than the paper's. The sample contains 48,000 or so distinct CDR3 sequences, 70% to 80% of them found a single time. About 30% of the sample lies in the top ten.

This clonotype was observed many times. The specificity of this receptor is unknown. There are no base qualities to consult, and no much larger clone falls within one base. Overall results and qualifications from the work: The top 250 clones made up a significantly larger repertoire fraction in tumors than in blood (p = 0.039). Because sequencing covered only the TCR beta chain and unpaired alpha chains were not captured, true repertoire diversity is likely underestimated. Only about 7.5-25% of top clones were found in all five regions of a tumor, suggesting spatial heterogeneity of tumor-infiltrating T cells. The study included only 4 to 6 patients, and the authors note findings should be validated in a larger study. Since the samples were bulk and unsorted, there was no way to compare CD4+ and CD8+ T cell repertoires. Repertoire overlap was higher between tumor regions (mean about 35%) than tumor-adjacent (approximately 17%) or tumor-blood (about 14%) pairs, consistent with antigen-driven expansion.

Total RNA and DNA were co-extracted without cell sorting from approximately 20-30 mg of bulk tissue using the AllPrep DNA/RNA mini kit. Between November 2015 and early 2016, roughly 5 patients in China with histopathologically diagnosed primary liver carcinoma had their tumors surgically resected. At the time of sampling, the patients had chronic HBV infection and had not received any treatment. Five spatially separated regions were sampled from each tumor: the superior, inferior, left-lateral and right-lateral poles, plus the tumor centre. Histological examination found more than 80% viable tumor cells in every tumor sample. Fresh tumor and adjacent tissue pieces were bisected; one half was stored in RNAlater at -80°C, the other sent for histology. The germline V gene supplies CDR1 MNHNS and CDR2 SASEGT. The cysteine opens and the phenylalanine closes a CDR3 of 13 amino acids. Of all the DNA, just the CDR3 is kept, 39 bases in frame from base 1. Here V drops 6 bases and J drops 5 bases, and the junction holds 4 bases not matched to any gene.

What was sequenced was liver tumor tissue from sampling region 3. Per the publication, the cell subset or site label means: tumor region T3, left-lateral pole. Recombination linked TRBV6-1 to TRBJ2-5, and 9 bases in between align with TRBD1. The TCR was taken from a man aged 35 to 55 with primary liver carcinoma and hepatitis B virus infection. The CDR3 region: CASRDRGLETQYF. The DNA sequence follows: TGTGCCAGCAGGGACAGGGGATTGGAGACCCAGTACTTC.